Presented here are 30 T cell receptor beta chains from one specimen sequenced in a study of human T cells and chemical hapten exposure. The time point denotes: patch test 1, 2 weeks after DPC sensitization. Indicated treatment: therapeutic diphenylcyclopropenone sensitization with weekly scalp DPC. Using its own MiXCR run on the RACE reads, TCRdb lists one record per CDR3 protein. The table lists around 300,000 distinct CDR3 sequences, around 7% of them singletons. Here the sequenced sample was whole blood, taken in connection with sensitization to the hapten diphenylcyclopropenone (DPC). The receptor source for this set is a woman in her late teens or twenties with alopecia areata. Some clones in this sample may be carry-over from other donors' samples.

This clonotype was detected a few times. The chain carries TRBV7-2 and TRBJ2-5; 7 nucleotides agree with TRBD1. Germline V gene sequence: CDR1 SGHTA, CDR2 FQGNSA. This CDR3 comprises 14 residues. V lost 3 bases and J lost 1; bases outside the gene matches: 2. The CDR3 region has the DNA TGTGCCAGCAGCTTGGGACAGTTCCAAGAGACCCAGTACTTC. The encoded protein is CASSLGQFQETQYF.

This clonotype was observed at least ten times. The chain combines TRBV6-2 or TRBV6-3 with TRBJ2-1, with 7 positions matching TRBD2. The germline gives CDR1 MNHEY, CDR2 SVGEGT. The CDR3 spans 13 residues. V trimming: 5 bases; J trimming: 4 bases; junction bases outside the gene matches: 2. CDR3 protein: CASSPGLYNEQFF. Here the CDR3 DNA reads TGTGCCAGCAGTCCGGGACTATACAATGAGCAGTTCTTC.

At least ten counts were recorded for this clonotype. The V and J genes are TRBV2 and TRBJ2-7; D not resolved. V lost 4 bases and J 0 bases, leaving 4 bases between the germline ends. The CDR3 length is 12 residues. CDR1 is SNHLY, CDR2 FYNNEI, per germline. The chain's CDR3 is CASSASSYEQYF. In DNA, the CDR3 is TGTGCCAGCAGTGCGAGCTCCTACGAGCAGTACTTC.

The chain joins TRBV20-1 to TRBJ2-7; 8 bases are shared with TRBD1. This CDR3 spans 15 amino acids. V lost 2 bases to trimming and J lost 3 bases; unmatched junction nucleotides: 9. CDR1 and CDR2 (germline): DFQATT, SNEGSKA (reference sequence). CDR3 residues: CSARYQTGVGYEQYF. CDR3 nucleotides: TGCAGTGCTAGATACCAGACAGGGGTCGGCTACGAGCAGTACTTC.

For the CDR3, the DNA is TGCGCCAGCAGCTCCGCCGGTCAATTGGGCACTGAAGCTTTCTTT. Amino acids: CASSSAGQLGTEAFF. V gene TRBV5-1 combines with J gene TRBJ1-1; no reliable D call. V lost 3 bases to trimming and J lost 4 bases, with 16 bases between them. The CDR3 totals 15 residues. The germline V gene encodes CDR1 SGHRS and CDR2 YFSETQ.

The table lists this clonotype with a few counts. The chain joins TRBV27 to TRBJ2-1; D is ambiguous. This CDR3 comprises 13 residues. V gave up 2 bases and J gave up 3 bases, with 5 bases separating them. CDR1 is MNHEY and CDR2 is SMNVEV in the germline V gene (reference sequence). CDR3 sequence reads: CASSLDIYNEQFF. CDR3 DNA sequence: TGTGCCAGCAGTTTAGATATCTACAATGAGCAGTTCTTC.

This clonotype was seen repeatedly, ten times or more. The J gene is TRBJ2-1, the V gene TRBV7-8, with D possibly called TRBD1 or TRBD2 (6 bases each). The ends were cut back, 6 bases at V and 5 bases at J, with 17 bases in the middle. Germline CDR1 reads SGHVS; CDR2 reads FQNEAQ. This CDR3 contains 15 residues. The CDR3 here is CASRTGANANNEQFF. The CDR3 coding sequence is TGTGCCAGCAGGACGGGGGCTAATGCTAACAATGAGCAGTTCTTC.

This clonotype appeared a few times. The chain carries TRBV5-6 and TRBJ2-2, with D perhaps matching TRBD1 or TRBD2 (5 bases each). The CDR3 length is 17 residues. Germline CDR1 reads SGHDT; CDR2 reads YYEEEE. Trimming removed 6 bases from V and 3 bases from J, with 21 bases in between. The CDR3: CASIASTGPLDTGELFF. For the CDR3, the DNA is TGTGCCAGCATCGCCAGTACGGGACCCCTGGACACCGGGGAGCTGTTTTTT. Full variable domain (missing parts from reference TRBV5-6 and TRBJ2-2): DAGVTQSPTHLIKTRGQQVTLRCSPKSGHDTVSWYQQALGQGPQFIFQYYEEEERQRGNFPDRFSGHQFPNYSSELNVNALLLGDSALYLCASIASTGPLDTGELFFGEGSRLTVL.

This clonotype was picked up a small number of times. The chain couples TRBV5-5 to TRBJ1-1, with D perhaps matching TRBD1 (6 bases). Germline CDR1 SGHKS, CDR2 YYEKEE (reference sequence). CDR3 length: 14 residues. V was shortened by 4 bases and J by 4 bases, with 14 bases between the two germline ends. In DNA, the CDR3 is TGTGCCAGCAGCCCAAGGACAGATTCCACTGAAGCTTTCTTT. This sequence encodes CASSPRTDSTEAFF.

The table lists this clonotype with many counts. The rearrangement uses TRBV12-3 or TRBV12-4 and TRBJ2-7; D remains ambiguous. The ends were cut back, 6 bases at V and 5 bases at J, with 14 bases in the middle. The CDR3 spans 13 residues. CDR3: CASSPGVTHEQYF. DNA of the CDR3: TGTGCCAGCAGCCCTGGTGTGACCCACGAGCAGTACTTC.

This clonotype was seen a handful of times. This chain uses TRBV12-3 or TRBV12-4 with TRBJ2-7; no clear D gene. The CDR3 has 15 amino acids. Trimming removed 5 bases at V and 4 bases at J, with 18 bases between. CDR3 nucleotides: TGTGCCAGCAGTCCGGTGACCTCGCCAATATACGAGCAGTACTTC. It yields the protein CASSPVTSPIYEQYF.

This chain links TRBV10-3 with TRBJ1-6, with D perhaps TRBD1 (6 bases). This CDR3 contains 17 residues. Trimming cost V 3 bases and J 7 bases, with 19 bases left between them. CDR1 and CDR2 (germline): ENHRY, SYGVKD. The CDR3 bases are TGTGCCATCAGTGAAGGGGGACAAAGTAAAGGGAATTCACCCCTCCACTTT. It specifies CAISEGGQSKGNSPLHF.

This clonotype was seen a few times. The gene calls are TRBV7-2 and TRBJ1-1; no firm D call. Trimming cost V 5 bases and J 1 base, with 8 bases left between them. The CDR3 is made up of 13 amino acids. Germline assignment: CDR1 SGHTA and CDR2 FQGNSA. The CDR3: CASSTLQNTEAFF. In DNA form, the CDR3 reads TGTGCCAGCAGCACTCTACAGAACACTGAAGCTTTCTTT.

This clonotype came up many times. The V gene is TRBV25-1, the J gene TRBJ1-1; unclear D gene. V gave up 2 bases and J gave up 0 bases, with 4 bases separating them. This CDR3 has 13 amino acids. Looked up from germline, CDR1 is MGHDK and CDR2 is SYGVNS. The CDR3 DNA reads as TGTGCCAGCAGTGAACAGTTGAACACTGAAGCTTTCTTT. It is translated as CASSEQLNTEAFF.

CDR3 DNA: TGTGCCAGCAGCGAGAGAGGGGCAGGGAGTTACCAAGAGACCCAGTACTTC. Translated, it gives CASSERGAGSYQETQYF. V and J are TRBV7-9 and TRBJ2-5, with D perhaps assigned TRBD1 or TRBD2 (5 bases each). The germline gives CDR1 SEHNR, CDR2 FQNEAQ (reference sequence). The CDR3 sequence is 17 residues long. The V gene lost 5 bases and the J gene lost 0 bases, with 19 bases spanning the gap.

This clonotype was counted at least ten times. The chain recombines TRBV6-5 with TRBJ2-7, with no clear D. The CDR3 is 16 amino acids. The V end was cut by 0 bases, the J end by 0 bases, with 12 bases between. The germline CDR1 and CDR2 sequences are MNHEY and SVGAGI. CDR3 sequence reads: CASSYSTVGSSYEQYF. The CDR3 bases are TGTGCCAGCAGTTACTCGACCGTAGGAAGCTCCTACGAGCAGTACTTC.

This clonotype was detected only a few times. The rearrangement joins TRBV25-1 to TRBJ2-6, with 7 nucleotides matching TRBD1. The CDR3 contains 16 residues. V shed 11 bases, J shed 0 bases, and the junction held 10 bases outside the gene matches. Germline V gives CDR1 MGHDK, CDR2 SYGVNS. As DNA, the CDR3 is TGTGCCTGCGGCCGGGACAGTTCCTCTGGGGCCAACGTCCTGACTTTC. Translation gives CACGRDSSSGANVLTF.

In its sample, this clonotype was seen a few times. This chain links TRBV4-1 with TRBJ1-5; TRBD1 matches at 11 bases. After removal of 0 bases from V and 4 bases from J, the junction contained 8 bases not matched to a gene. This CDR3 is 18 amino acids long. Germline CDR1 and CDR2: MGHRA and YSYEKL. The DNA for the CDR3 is TGCGCCAGCAGCCAAGATACCACGGACAGGGGGCTAAATCAGCCCCAGCATTTT. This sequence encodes CASSQDTTDRGLNQPQHF.

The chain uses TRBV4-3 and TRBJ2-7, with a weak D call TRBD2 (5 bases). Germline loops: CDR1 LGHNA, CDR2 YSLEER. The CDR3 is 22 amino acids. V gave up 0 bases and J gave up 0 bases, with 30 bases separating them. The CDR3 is CASSQDYGNRAGLYKTSYEQYF. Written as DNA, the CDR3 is TGCGCCAGCAGCCAAGATTATGGTAATCGGGCAGGACTCTATAAAACCTCCTACGAGCAGTACTTC.

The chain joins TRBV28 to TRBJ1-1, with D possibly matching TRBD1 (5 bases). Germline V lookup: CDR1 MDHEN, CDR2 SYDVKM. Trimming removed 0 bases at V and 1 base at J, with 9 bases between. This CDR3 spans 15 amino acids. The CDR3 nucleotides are TGTGCCAGCAGTTTATGGGAGGGGCAGAACACTGAAGCTTTCTTT. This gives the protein CASSLWEGQNTEAFF.

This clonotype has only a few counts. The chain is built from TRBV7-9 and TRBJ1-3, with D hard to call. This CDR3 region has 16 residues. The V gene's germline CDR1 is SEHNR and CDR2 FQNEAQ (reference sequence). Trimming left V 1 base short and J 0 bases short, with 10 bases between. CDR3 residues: CASSLVGGSSGNTIYF. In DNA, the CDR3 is TGTGCCAGCAGCTTAGTTGGAGGGAGCTCTGGAAACACCATATATTTT.

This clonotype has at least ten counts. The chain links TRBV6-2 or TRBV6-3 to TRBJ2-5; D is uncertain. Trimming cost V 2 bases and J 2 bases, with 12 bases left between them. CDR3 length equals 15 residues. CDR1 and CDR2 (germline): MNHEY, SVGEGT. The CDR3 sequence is CASSYGPGDQETQYF. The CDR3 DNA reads TGTGCCAGCAGTTACGGCCCCGGCGATCAAGAGACCCAGTACTTC.

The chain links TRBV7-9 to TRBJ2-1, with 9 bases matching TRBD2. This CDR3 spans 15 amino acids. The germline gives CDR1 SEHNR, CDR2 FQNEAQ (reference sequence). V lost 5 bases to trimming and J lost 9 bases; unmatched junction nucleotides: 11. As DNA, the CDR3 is TGTGCCAGCAGCCCAGGAAGCGGGGGGCCCAGTGAGCAGTTCTTC. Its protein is CASSPGSGGPSEQFF.

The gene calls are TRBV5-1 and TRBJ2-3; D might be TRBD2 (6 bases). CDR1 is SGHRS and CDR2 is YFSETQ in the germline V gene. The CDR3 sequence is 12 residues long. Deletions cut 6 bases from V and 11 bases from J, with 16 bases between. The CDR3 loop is CASTHGGEGQYF. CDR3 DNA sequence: TGCGCCAGCACCCATGGAGGGGAAGGGCAGTATTTT.

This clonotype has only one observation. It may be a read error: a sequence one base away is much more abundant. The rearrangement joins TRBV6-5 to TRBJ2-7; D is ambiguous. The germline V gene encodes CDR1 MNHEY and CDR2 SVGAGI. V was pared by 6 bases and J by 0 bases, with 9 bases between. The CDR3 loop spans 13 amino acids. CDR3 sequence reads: CASSLSVSYEQYF. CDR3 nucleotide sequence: TGTGCCAGCAGCCTCTCGGTCTCCTACGAGCAGTACTTC.

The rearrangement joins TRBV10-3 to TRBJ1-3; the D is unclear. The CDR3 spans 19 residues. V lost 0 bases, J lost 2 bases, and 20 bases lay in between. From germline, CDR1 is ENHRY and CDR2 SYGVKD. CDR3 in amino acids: CAISESWVLERAAGNTIYF. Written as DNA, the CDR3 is TGTGCCATCAGTGAGTCGTGGGTATTGGAGAGAGCAGCTGGAAACACCATATATTTT.

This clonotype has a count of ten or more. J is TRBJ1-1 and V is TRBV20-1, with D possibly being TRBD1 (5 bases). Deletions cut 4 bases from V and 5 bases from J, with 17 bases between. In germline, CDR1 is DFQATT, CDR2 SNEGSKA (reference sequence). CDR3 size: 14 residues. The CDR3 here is CSATEWGEGTEAFF. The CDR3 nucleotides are TGCAGTGCTACCGAGTGGGGCGAGGGAACTGAAGCTTTCTTT.

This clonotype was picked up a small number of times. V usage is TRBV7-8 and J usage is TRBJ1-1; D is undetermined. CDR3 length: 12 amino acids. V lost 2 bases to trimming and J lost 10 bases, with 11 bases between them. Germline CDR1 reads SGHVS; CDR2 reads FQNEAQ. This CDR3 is CASSLSNRGAFF. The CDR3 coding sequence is TGTGCCAGCAGCTTATCCAACCGGGGAGCTTTCTTT.

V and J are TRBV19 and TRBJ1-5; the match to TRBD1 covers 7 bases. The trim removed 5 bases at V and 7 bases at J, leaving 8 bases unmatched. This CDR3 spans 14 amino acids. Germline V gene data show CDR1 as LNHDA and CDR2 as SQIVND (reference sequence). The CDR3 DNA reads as TGTGCCAGTAGTCAGACAGGGAGCGGACAGCCCCAGCATTTT. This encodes CASSQTGSGQPQHF.

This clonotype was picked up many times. CDR3 sequence (DNA): TGCAGTGAAACTACTCTCACTGAAGCTTTCTTT. This encodes CSETTLTEAFF. The chain employs TRBV20-1 and TRBJ1-1; D call uncertain. V lost 7 bases to trimming and J lost 4 bases, with 10 bases between them. The germline V gene encodes CDR1 DFQATT and CDR2 SNEGSKA (reference sequence). The CDR3 loop spans 11 amino acids.